This T cell receptor (beta chain) comes out of a study of T cell changes during pregnancy in multiple sclerosis. Using immunoSEQ multiplex PCR, the repertoire was profiled, and TCRdb retains in-frame clones only, with some absent. Found here are some 81,000 clones, more than 85% of them singletons; the top ten hold about 2.5%. The receptor was isolated from a female donor in good health, enrolled as a control in a pregnancy study. Material: peripheral blood, obtained after pregnancy.

CDR3 in amino acids: CAIGASSYNEQFF. The CDR3 DNA is TGTGCCATTGGGGCCAGCTCCTACAATGAGCAGTTCTTC. This chain connects TRBV10-3 to TRBJ2-1, with TRBD1 as a possible D gene (5 bases). CDR3 length equals 13 residues. Germline V gene lookup returns CDR1 ENHRY and CDR2 SYGVKD. With 9 bases removed from V and 0 bases from J, the gap between germline ends came to 9 bases.